This T cell receptor beta chain is from a study of cytomegalovirus exposure and HLA in healthy donors. V was pared by 2 bases and J by 7 bases, with 18 bases of the junction left unmatched. This CDR3 region has 19 residues. Looked up from germline, CDR1 is SGHTA and CDR2 is FQGNSA. PCR was performed using 60 Vbeta and 13 Jbeta primers. Libraries were prepared by immunoSEQ multiplex PCR; TCRdb keeps only in-frame clonotypes and omits some of them. The profile covers 20,000 or so clones, with over 65% appearing a single time and roughly 6.8% taken by the ten largest. This clone was seen more than once but under ten times. Its antigen is still unknown. General observations from the study: The study put under 200 TCR beta chains on its list as cytomegalovirus-associated.

The chain links TRBV7-2 to TRBJ2-1, with 9 bases fitting TRBD1. Input material: PBMCs. The receptor's source is a man aged 55 to 70 in good health and CMV-seronegative. CDR3 sequence: CASSLRFFQGDRVRNEQFF. The CDR3 coding sequence is TGTGCCAGCAGCTTACGTTTTTTTCAAGGGGACAGGGTAAGGAATGAGCAGTTCTTC.